Below are 26 T cell receptor beta chains sequenced from a single sample in a study of blood T cell repertoires in COVID-19. Clones were read by immunoSEQ multiplex PCR, and TCRdb kept only the in-frame ones, dropping some. The profile covers 90,000 to 110,000 clones, with 85% to 90% appearing a single time and 1% to 1.4% taken by the ten largest. The sample taken for sequencing was peripheral blood. The receptors derive from a human donor in a cohort sampled during active COVID-19.

This chain uses TRBV10-3 with TRBJ1-5; no definite D call. Trimming took off 0 bases at V and 3 bases at J, with 15 bases between the two ends. The CDR3 consists of 17 residues. Germline V lookup: CDR1 ENHRY, CDR2 SYGVKD. The CDR3 DNA reads TGTGCCATCAGTGAGTCGCTTCCCGGGAACCCCAATCAGCCCCAGCATTTT. Amino acids: CAISESLPGNPNQPQHF.

The genes are TRBV10-3 and TRBJ2-4; possible D gene TRBD2, 5 bases. CDR1 and CDR2 (germline): ENHRY, SYGVKD. V was clipped by 6 bases and J by 7 bases, with 13 bases between them. The CDR3 extends over 13 amino acids. The CDR3 protein is CAIRDSDNNIQYF. The CDR3 region has the DNA TGTGCCATCAGGGACTCCGATAACAACATTCAGTACTTC.

The J gene is TRBJ2-3, the V gene TRBV19, with D possibly TRBD1 on 5 matching bases. CDR1 LNHDA and CDR2 SQIVND come from the germline V gene (reference sequence). V was pared by 7 bases and J by 2 bases, with 13 bases between. The CDR3 has 14 amino acids. The DNA of the CDR3 is TGTGCCAGTACGCAGGGCCCCAACACAGATACGCAGTATTTT. Its protein is CASTQGPNTDTQYF.

This sequence joins TRBV7-9 and TRBJ1-1; D is unresolved. Germline V gene sequence: CDR1 SEHNR, CDR2 FQNEAQ (reference sequence). Trimming removed 4 bases from V and 8 bases from J, with 8 bases in between. CDR3 length: 11 amino acids. The CDR3 DNA sequence: TGTGCCAGCAGCTCGTACCAGGAAGCTTTCTTT. This translates into CASSSYQEAFF. Complete variable domain (other parts from reference TRBV7-9 and TRBJ1-1): DTGVSQNPRHKITKRGQNVTFRCDPISEHNRLYWYRQTLGQGPEFLTYFQNEAQLEKSRLLSDRFSAERPKGSFSTLEIQRTEQGDSAMYLCASSSYQEAFFGQGTRLTVV.

This clone has a handful of counts. The V gene is TRBV28, the J gene TRBJ1-4, with D tentatively TRBD1 (6 bases). The V end lost 6 bases, the J end lost 8 bases, and 19 bases lay between the germline ends. Germline V gene sequence: CDR1 MDHEN, CDR2 SYDVKM. There are 15 residues in the CDR3. CDR3 sequence reads: CASRDTTGRGEKLFF. For the CDR3, the DNA is TGTGCCAGCAGGGATACAACAGGGCGAGGCGAAAAACTGTTTTTT.

The chain recombines TRBV5-1 with TRBJ2-5, with D perhaps matching TRBD2 (6 bases). The V gene lost 3 bases and the J gene lost 2 bases, with 14 bases spanning the gap. CDR1 is SGHRS and CDR2 is YFSETQ in the germline V gene. The CDR3 covers 15 residues. The CDR3, as DNA: TGCGCCAGCAGCTGGAGGGACTTGAGACAAGAGACCCAGTACTTC. As protein: CASSWRDLRQETQYF.

This chain uses TRBV9 with TRBJ2-1, with D uncertain. The CDR3 runs 16 residues. Germline V gene lookup returns CDR1 SGDLS and CDR2 YYNGEE. Trimming took off 0 bases at V and 2 bases at J, with 12 bases between the two ends. The CDR3 loop reads CASSVGEERTYNEQFF. The CDR3 coding sequence is TGTGCCAGCAGCGTAGGCGAGGAGCGTACCTACAATGAGCAGTTCTTC.

V and J are TRBV7-2 and TRBJ2-1, with TRBD1 identical over 8 bases. This CDR3 has 17 amino acids. The junction had 9 bases not matched to a gene; V was cut back by 3 bases and J by 2 bases. The germline V gene encodes CDR1 SGHTA and CDR2 FQGNSA. CDR3 nucleotides: TGTGCCAGCAGCTTGCGCCAGGGGGCGCAACCCTACAATGAGCAGTTCTTC. Translating it yields CASSLRQGAQPYNEQFF.

This clone was seen ten or more times. The chain uses TRBV10-1 and TRBJ2-7; TRBD1 aligns across 12 bases. Trimming removed 8 bases from V and 3 bases from J; junction bases left unmatched: 5. This CDR3 spans 14 amino acids. Germline V CDR1 and CDR2: WNHNN, SYGVQD (reference sequence). The CDR3 sequence is CASPGTGGNYEQYF. For the CDR3, the DNA is TGCGCCAGCCCCGGGACAGGGGGCAACTACGAGCAGTACTTC.

The J gene is TRBJ2-7, the V gene TRBV7-3, with a possible D match to TRBD2 (5 bases). Trimming removed 2 bases from V and 0 bases from J, with 5 bases in between. CDR3 length: 13 residues. The germline gives CDR1 SGHTA, CDR2 FQGTGA. Here the CDR3 reads CASSLAGSYEQYF. The CDR3 DNA reads TGTGCCAGCAGCTTAGCGGGCTCCTACGAGCAGTACTTC.

The chain recombines TRBV15 with TRBJ1-2; D remains ambiguous. Between the trimmed V and J ends, which lost 1 base and 1 base, there was a span of 10 bases. CDR3 length: 15 residues. Germline loops: CDR1 LNHNV, CDR2 YYDKDF (reference sequence). The DNA for the CDR3 is TGTGCCACCAGCAGAGCCCACACCAGTAACTATGGCTACACCTTC. Residues: CATSRAHTSNYGYTF.

In this sample, this clone turned up once. The V gene is TRBV12-5, the J gene TRBJ1-2; 10 nucleotides line up with TRBD1. Per the germline V gene, CDR1 is LGHNT and CDR2 is FRNRAP. This CDR3 is built from 16 residues. The junction had 12 bases not matched to a gene; V was cut back by 6 bases and J by 5 bases. The CDR3, as DNA: TGTGCTAGTGGAGGGGACAAACCGGGACAGGGGTATGGCTACACCTTC. Translated: CASGGDKPGQGYGYTF.

This chain's CDR3 is CASSLDRGHAGNTIYF. The CDR3 coding sequence is TGTGCCAGCAGCCTGGACAGGGGGCACGCTGGAAACACCATATATTTT. This chain uses TRBV7-2 with TRBJ1-3; 11 positions match TRBD1. The CDR3 has 16 residues. The J segment lost 2 bases and the V segment lost 5 bases, leaving 5 bases of the junction unmatched. From germline, CDR1 is SGHTA and CDR2 FQGNSA.

The chain employs TRBV19 and TRBJ2-3, with 10 bases matching TRBD2. J was trimmed by 3 bases and V by 5 bases; bases with no gene match: 5. Germline lookup yields CDR1 LNHDA and CDR2 SQIVND (reference sequence). The CDR3 has 15 residues. The CDR3 spells CASSLLAGMTDTQYF. DNA for the CDR3: TGTGCCAGTAGTTTACTAGCGGGGATGACAGATACGCAGTATTTT.

V gene TRBV5-1 combines with J gene TRBJ2-6; weak D call: TRBD2 (5 bases). The CDR3 runs to 17 residues. V lost 3 bases and J 9 bases, leaving 22 bases between the germline ends. The V gene's germline CDR1 is SGHRS and CDR2 YFSETQ. The DNA for the CDR3 is TGCGCCAGCAGCTCTCTCACGGAGGCTACACTGTACAACGTCCTGACTTTC. As protein: CASSSLTEATLYNVLTF.

The chain links TRBV5-5 to TRBJ1-2; the D is unclear. Per germline, CDR1 SGHKS and CDR2 YYEKEE (reference sequence). Trimming removed 3 bases at V and 3 bases at J, with 18 bases between. The CDR3 is made up of 16 amino acids. In nucleotides, the CDR3 is TGTGCCAGCAGCTCGGCCGGAGATAGTTTAGACTATGGCTACACCTTC. Protein sequence: CASSSAGDSLDYGYTF.

This chain joins TRBV5-6 and TRBJ2-1; TRBD1 matches 8 bases. The CDR3 length is 16 residues. The V gene end was trimmed by 1 base and the J gene end by 1 base; junction bases not matched to a gene: 4. Germline V CDR1 and CDR2: SGHDT, YYEEEE. The DNA of the CDR3 is TGTGCCAGCAGCTTGATAAGACAGGGGTCCTACAATGAGCAGTTCTTC. This translates into CASSLIRQGSYNEQFF.

This chain links TRBV5-4 with TRBJ1-4; maybe TRBD1 (5 bases). The ends were cut back, 4 bases at V and 7 bases at J, with 17 bases in the middle. CDR1 is SGHNT, CDR2 YYREEE, per germline (reference sequence). The CDR3 consists of 15 residues. CDR3 sequence reads: CASSLDPAGGEKLFF. CDR3 sequence (DNA): TGTGCCAGCAGCCTCGACCCTGCCGGGGGTGAAAAACTGTTTTTT. Complete variable domain (other parts from reference TRBV5-4 and TRBJ1-4): ETGVTQSPTHLIKTRGQQVTLRCSSQSGHNTVSWYQQALGQGPQFIFQYYREEENGRGNFPPRFSGLQFPNYSSELNVNALELDDSALYLCASSLDPAGGEKLFFGSGTQLSVL.

The rearrangement joins TRBV7-6 to TRBJ1-3; possibly TRBD1 for D (5 bases). V lost 5 bases to trimming and J lost 4 bases, with 15 bases between them. The CDR3 loop spans 15 amino acids. Germline CDR1 SGHVS, CDR2 FNYEAQ. This CDR3 is CASSPLGGGGNTIYF. The CDR3 DNA sequence: TGTGCCAGCAGCCCCCTCGGGGGTGGAGGAAACACCATATATTTT.

The CDR3 loop reads CASSLGSGGAFGEQYF. The DNA for the CDR3 is TGCGCCAGCAGCTTGGGGTCCGGCGGGGCATTTGGGGAGCAGTACTTC. This rearrangement joins TRBV5-1 to TRBJ2-7; possible D gene TRBD2, 6 bases. Germline assignment: CDR1 SGHRS and CDR2 YFSETQ. The V end lost 0 bases, the J end lost 7 bases, and 20 bases lay between the germline ends. The length of the CDR3 is 16 residues.

This clone was found once. This rearrangement joins TRBV19 to TRBJ2-7; TRBD2 might be the D (5 bases). CDR1 is LNHDA, CDR2 SQIVND, per germline (reference sequence). This CDR3 has 16 residues. Between the trimmed V and J ends, which lost 5 bases and 2 bases, there was a span of 19 bases. In DNA, the CDR3 is TGTGCCAGTAGTGCCCGATTAGCGCGAGACGCCTACGAGCAGTACTTC. It specifies CASSARLARDAYEQYF. Based on the CDR3 plus reference TRBV19 and TRBJ2-7, the full variable domain is DGGITQSPKYLFRKEGQNVTLSCEQNLNHDAMYWYRQDPGQGLRLIYYSQIVNDFQKGDIAEGYSVSREKKESFPLTVTSAQKNPTAFYLCASSARLARDAYEQYFGPGTRLTVT.

The chain joins TRBV7-9 to TRBJ2-1; 12 bases are a match to TRBD2. V dropped 4 bases and J dropped 6; count of bases not matched to a gene: 4. The CDR3 is made up of 15 amino acids. Germline V gene data show CDR1 as SEHNR and CDR2 as FQNEAQ (reference sequence). The CDR3 nucleotides read TGTGCCAGCAGCTCTAGCGGGAGGGCCATCAATGAGCAGTTCTTC. The encoded protein is CASSSSGRAINEQFF.

This chain links TRBV12-3 or TRBV12-4 with TRBJ1-5, with a tentative D call TRBD1 (5 bases). The CDR3 consists of 13 residues. Trimming removed 2 bases from V and 5 bases from J, with 7 bases in between. In nucleotides, the CDR3 is TGTGCCAGCAGTTTAACAGGCGATCAGCCCCAGCATTTT. Translated, it gives CASSLTGDQPQHF.

V is TRBV5-1 and J is TRBJ2-1, with TRBD1 identical over 8 bases. Germline CDR1 is SGHRS and CDR2 is YFSETQ. This CDR3 spans 15 amino acids. Unmatched junction bases numbered 8, after V lost 2 bases and J lost 7 bases. CDR3 sequence reads: CASSFEGQGLNEQFF. Here the CDR3 DNA reads TGCGCCAGCAGCTTTGAAGGACAGGGTTTGAATGAGCAGTTCTTC.

This sequence joins TRBV7-9 and TRBJ2-3, with D maybe TRBD1 (6 bases). Germline CDR1 reads SEHNR; CDR2 reads FQNEAQ (reference sequence). The CDR3 spans 18 residues. V lost 5 bases, J lost 1 base, and 22 bases lay in between. CDR3 DNA: TGTGCCAGCAGCGCTCGGCCCAGGGGCGCCGTTCGCACAGATACGCAGTATTTT. It codes for CASSARPRGAVRTDTQYF.

J is TRBJ2-7 and V is TRBV3-1 (or the pseudogene TRBV3-2); 9 bases fit TRBD1. Germline loops: CDR1 LGHDT, CDR2 YNNKEL (reference sequence). V shed 4 bases and J 2 bases; nucleotides not matched to a gene: 9. The CDR3 is 16 residues long. CDR3 sequence (DNA): TGTGCCAGCAGCCGCATAGGGACAGGGCTACCCTACGAGCAGTACTTC. This codes for CASSRIGTGLPYEQYF.